Below are 31 T cell receptor beta chains sequenced from a single sample in a study of shared clonotypes between healthy human individuals (dated by TCRdb to the early 2020s). The library was prepared using the immunoSEQ multiplex PCR assay. Imported from immuneACCESS, the table was reduced by TCRdb to in-frame sequences with V and J called. These copies leave out some clones; in studies compared against another copy, an unresolved V gene accounts for under half, and the cause of the remainder is not known. For this sample the table gives 2 million or so clones, of which roughly 94% were detected only once. Clones ranked in the top ten supply roughly 0.13% of the sample. The source material was naive CD4+ T cells sorted from blood. The cell subset or site label here, explained by the study, means: CD45RA+ positively selected. The receptors come from a young man in good health.

The chain combines TRBV25-1 with TRBJ2-7, with TRBD1 as a possible D gene (6 bases). CDR1 MGHDK and CDR2 SYGVNS come from the germline V gene. V lost 3 bases and J lost 0, with 12 bases in between. This CDR3 has 15 amino acids. DNA of the CDR3: TGTGCCAGCAGTGACCGACAGGTCTCCTCCTACGAGCAGTACTTC. This encodes CASSDRQVSSYEQYF.

For the CDR3, the DNA is TGTGCCAGCAGCTCTTCTGGGTTAAGCGGCTATGGCTACACCTTC. As protein: CASSSSGLSGYGYTF. The chain combines TRBV7-9 with TRBJ1-2; D not resolved. V dropped 4 bases and J dropped 4 bases, with 16 bases sitting between them. This CDR3 region has 15 residues. Germline V gives CDR1 SEHNR, CDR2 FQNEAQ (reference sequence).

This rearrangement joins TRBV19 to TRBJ2-3, with TRBD2 matching over 7 bases. The CDR3 covers 13 residues. The germline CDR1 and CDR2 sequences are LNHDA and SQIVND (reference sequence). V shed 8 bases and J 2 bases; nucleotides not matched to a gene: 4. CDR3 DNA: TGTGCCAGTCTCAGCGGGGCCACAGATACGCAGTATTTT. Translated, it gives CASLSGATDTQYF.

This chain uses TRBV4-3 with TRBJ1-2, with D perhaps matching TRBD1 (5 bases). The V end was cut by 3 bases, the J end by 2 bases, with 19 bases between. Germline V gene lookup returns CDR1 LGHNA and CDR2 YSLEER. This CDR3 region has 17 residues. The CDR3 DNA reads as TGCGCCAGCAGCCAGTCCCCCACCGGGACCAAAAACTATGGCTACACCTTC. Its translation is CASSQSPTGTKNYGYTF.

V is TRBV6-1 and J is TRBJ1-5; D is uncertain. This CDR3 contains 15 residues. V was cut by 1 base and J by 7 bases, with 14 bases left in between. The germline V gene has CDR1 MNHNS and CDR2 SASEGT. The CDR3 region is CASSEERGFNQPQHF. The CDR3 coding sequence is TGTGCCAGCAGTGAAGAACGGGGTTTCAACCAGCCCCAGCATTTT.

This chain uses TRBV29-1 with TRBJ2-7; 7 bases map to TRBD1. V gave up 6 bases and J gave up 2 bases; unmatched junction bases: 7. Germline CDR1 SQVTM, CDR2 ANQGSEA. CDR3 length equals 13 residues. In DNA, the CDR3 is TGCAGCGTGCACAGGGGAGCCCCCTACGAGCAGTACTTC. It yields the protein CSVHRGAPYEQYF.

The CDR3 sequence: CASSLRLAGVSGDTQYF. CDR3 DNA: TGTGCCAGCAGCTTACGACTAGCGGGGGTTTCTGGAGATACGCAGTATTTT. The chain combines TRBV7-3 with TRBJ2-3; 12 bases map to TRBD2. This CDR3 has 17 residues. Per the germline V gene, CDR1 is SGHTA and CDR2 is FQGTGA. V was clipped by 2 bases and J by 5 bases; unmatched bases: 8.

The chain couples TRBV7-8 to TRBJ1-5; 8 bases agree with TRBD1. The CDR3 has 17 amino acids. Trimming took 0 bases from V and 4 from J; bases not matched to a gene: 8. Germline V gene data show CDR1 as SGHVS and CDR2 as FQNEAQ. Here the CDR3 DNA reads TGTGCCAGCAGCTTAGCGGGAGACAGGGGTGTTAATCAGCCCCAGCATTTT. Its translation: CASSLAGDRGVNQPQHF.

The table lists this clone with a count of one. This chain uses TRBV7-9 with TRBJ2-7; D is possibly TRBD1 (6 bases). The CDR3 has 15 residues. The V gene lost 1 base and the J gene lost 3 bases, with 13 bases spanning the gap. Germline V gene lookup returns CDR1 SEHNR and CDR2 FQNEAQ (reference sequence). The CDR3 DNA follows: TGTGCCAGCAGCTTAGGGCAGGGGCCCCGCTACGAGCAGTACTTC. Protein sequence: CASSLGQGPRYEQYF.

This chain joins TRBV10-1 and TRBJ2-3, with 8 bases lining up with TRBD2. The CDR3 is made up of 15 amino acids. Germline loops: CDR1 WNHNN, CDR2 SYGVQD (reference sequence). The ends lost 6 bases at V and 0 bases at J; junction bases unmatched: 5. DNA of the CDR3: TGCGCCAGCAGCGTAGCGGGGCTTAGCACAGATACGCAGTATTTT. Translating gives CASSVAGLSTDTQYF.

In its sample, this clone was seen a few times. V gene TRBV6-5 combines with J gene TRBJ1-2; tentative D call: TRBD1 (5 bases). This CDR3 is built from 9 residues. The V and J ends lost 10 bases and 13 bases respectively, with 13 bases between them. Germline lookup yields CDR1 MNHEY and CDR2 SVGAGI. The CDR3 protein is CAILGQCTF. DNA for the CDR3: TGTGCCATACTGGGGCAGTGCACCTTC.

The chain has TRBV27 and TRBJ2-1, with D unclear. This CDR3 comprises 14 residues. The germline V gene has CDR1 MNHEY and CDR2 SMNVEV (reference sequence). V was pared by 6 bases and J by 7 bases, with 16 bases between. The CDR3 sequence: CASRDHESTNEQFF. The CDR3 bases are TGTGCCAGCAGGGATCATGAGTCTACAAATGAGCAGTTCTTC.

The CDR3 sequence is CASSQLQETQYF. The CDR3 region has the DNA TGTGCCAGCAGCCAGCTGCAAGAGACCCAGTACTTC. This sequence joins TRBV11-2 and TRBJ2-5, with D unclear. The CDR3 is 12 residues long. The ends were cut back, 5 bases at V and 2 bases at J, with 6 bases in the middle. Looked up from germline, CDR1 is SGHAT and CDR2 is FQNNGV.

This clone showed up many times. The chain employs TRBV10-2 and TRBJ1-1; D is possibly TRBD1 (6 bases). V lost 7 bases to trimming and J lost 1 base, with 16 bases between them. Per germline, CDR1 WSHSY and CDR2 SAAADI. The CDR3 sequence is 15 residues long. DNA for the CDR3: TGCGCCAGCAATCGGCAGGGGCAAGGGAACACTGAAGCTTTCTTT. Amino acids: CASNRQGQGNTEAFF.

The chain links TRBV6-6 to TRBJ1-2; no definite D call. Germline CDR1 and CDR2: MNHNY and SVGAGI (reference sequence). This CDR3 region has 13 residues. The V end was cut by 10 bases, the J end by 5 bases, with 17 bases between. CDR3 sequence: CATGNADQYGYTF. The DNA for the CDR3 is TGTGCCACCGGGAACGCCGATCAGTATGGCTACACCTTC.

The V call is TRBV6-1, the J call TRBJ2-7; TRBD1 agrees at 7 bases. The junction had 11 bases not matched to a gene; V was cut back by 7 bases and J by 2 bases. CDR3 size: 15 residues. CDR1 and CDR2 (germline): MNHNS, SASEGT. CDR3 sequence reads: CASKDRRDRTYEQYF. The CDR3 DNA reads TGTGCCAGCAAGGATCGCCGGGACAGAACCTACGAGCAGTACTTC.

The V gene is TRBV11-2, the J gene TRBJ2-7; D perhaps matches TRBD2 (6 bases). The germline V and J ends were trimmed by 1 base and 2 bases, with 12 bases remaining between them. The CDR3 runs to 15 residues. Per the germline V gene, CDR1 is SGHAT and CDR2 is FQNNGV. The CDR3 coding sequence is TGTGCCAGCAGCTTAGGTGCGGGATCCCCCTACGAGCAGTACTTC. This sequence encodes CASSLGAGSPYEQYF.

The chain is built from TRBV6-5 and TRBJ1-1; D is ambiguous. The germline V gene has CDR1 MNHEY and CDR2 SVGAGI. V shed 4 bases and J shed 5 bases, with 14 bases lying between them. The CDR3 contains 14 residues. Here the CDR3 reads CASSSRARRTEAFF. For the CDR3, the DNA is TGTGCCAGCAGTTCCCGGGCCCGGAGGACTGAAGCTTTCTTT.

J is TRBJ2-7 and V is TRBV10-1; 8 bases are a match to TRBD2. V lost 3 bases, J lost 2 bases, and 18 bases stayed unmatched. Looked up from germline, CDR1 is WNHNN and CDR2 is SYGVQD (reference sequence). There are 19 residues in the CDR3. The CDR3 here is CASSETPQAPSGLTYEQYF. CDR3 DNA sequence: TGCGCCAGCAGTGAAACCCCCCAAGCCCCTAGCGGGTTAACCTACGAGCAGTACTTC.

The gene calls are TRBV18 and TRBJ1-3; D gene unclear. This CDR3 region has 17 residues. V lost 3 bases to trimming and J lost 1 base, with 16 bases between them. From germline, CDR1 is KGHSH and CDR2 LQKENI. The DNA of the CDR3 is TGTGCCAGCTCACCTCAAAGGGCGACGCTATCTGGAAACACCATATATTTT. This codes for CASSPQRATLSGNTIYF.

This chain uses TRBV18 with TRBJ2-3, with 7 bases matching TRBD1. The CDR3 is 15 amino acids. Germline V gene data show CDR1 as KGHSH and CDR2 as LQKENI. V dropped 0 bases and J dropped 5; count of bases not matched to a gene: 5. The CDR3 spells CASSPPRGGRDTQYF. In DNA, the CDR3 is TGTGCCAGCTCACCACCGAGAGGGGGCAGAGATACGCAGTATTTT. The complete variable domain, with remaining parts taken from reference TRBV18 and TRBJ2-3, reads NAGVMQNPRHLVRRRGQEARLRCSPMKGHSHVYWYRQLPEEGLKFMVYLQKENIIDESGMPKERFSAEFPKEGPSILRIQQVVRGDSAAYFCASSPPRGGRDTQYFGPGTRLTVL.

This chain links TRBV18 with TRBJ2-6, with 9 positions matching TRBD1. Germline V CDR1 and CDR2: KGHSH, LQKENI. J gave up 0 bases and V 5 bases, and 5 bases lay outside the gene matches. CDR3 length: 17 amino acids. This CDR3 reads CASSSPGQGSGANVLTF. The CDR3 DNA is TGTGCCAGCTCATCTCCGGGACAGGGCTCTGGGGCCAACGTCCTGACTTTC.

The chain recombines TRBV19 with TRBJ2-5; possible D gene TRBD1, 5 bases. Trimming took off 2 bases at V and 4 bases at J, with 11 bases between the two ends. CDR1 is LNHDA, CDR2 SQIVND, per germline (reference sequence). This CDR3 has 14 residues. In nucleotides, the CDR3 is TGTGCCAGTAGTATAAATGGGGCAGTAGAGACCCAGTACTTC. Translated, it gives CASSINGAVETQYF.

Worth noting for this clone: Other DNA sequences in this sample translate to the same CDR3. The chain links TRBV5-1 to TRBJ1-2; perhaps TRBD1 as D (5 bases). The length of the CDR3 is 12 residues. Looked up from germline, CDR1 is SGHRS and CDR2 is YFSETQ. V gave up 0 bases and J gave up 8 bases, with 8 bases separating them. The CDR3 here is CASSLGQGGYTF. CDR3 DNA: TGCGCCAGCAGCTTGGGGCAGGGAGGCTACACCTTC.

The CDR3 sequence is CASSYSSKPTNEKLFF. CDR3 bases: TGTGCCAGCAGTTACTCATCCAAACCAACTAATGAAAAACTGTTTTTT. This chain uses TRBV6-5 with TRBJ1-4; D ambiguous. The germline V gene has CDR1 MNHEY and CDR2 SVGAGI. V lost 0 bases to trimming and J lost 0 bases, with 8 bases between them. This CDR3 comprises 16 residues.

The V call is TRBV7-9, the J call TRBJ2-7; no reliable D call. The germline V gene has CDR1 SEHNR and CDR2 FQNEAQ (reference sequence). CDR3 length: 14 amino acids. The V gene lost 3 bases and the J gene lost 5 bases, with 14 bases spanning the gap. CDR3 DNA sequence: TGTGCCAGCAGCTTGAGGAATGGGGTACACGAGCAGTACTTC. Residues: CASSLRNGVHEQYF.

J is TRBJ1-2 and V is TRBV28; possibly TRBD1 for D (6 bases). V dropped 10 bases and J dropped 0 bases, with 12 bases sitting between them. Germline assignment: CDR1 MDHEN and CDR2 SYDVKM. This CDR3 comprises 13 residues. The CDR3 region has the DNA TGTGCCATGGGGGGGCACCCTAACTATGGCTACACCTTC. It is translated as CAMGGHPNYGYTF.

The chain combines TRBV15 with TRBJ1-4; D not resolved. The ends were cut back, 2 bases at V and 0 bases at J, with 13 bases in the middle. Germline CDR1 LNHNV, CDR2 YYDKDF (reference sequence). The CDR3 extends over 17 amino acids. This CDR3 reads CATSRIGSLATNEKLFF. In DNA form, the CDR3 reads TGTGCCACCAGCAGAATCGGCAGTCTTGCAACTAATGAAAAACTGTTTTTT.

The chain combines TRBV18 with TRBJ2-3; D unclear. With 0 bases removed from V and 8 bases from J, the gap between germline ends came to 3 bases. The germline CDR1 and CDR2 sequences are KGHSH and LQKENI. The CDR3 contains 11 residues. DNA of the CDR3: TGTGCCAGCTCACCACCGGGTACGCAGTATTTT. This gives the protein CASSPPGTQYF. The full variable domain, completed using reference TRBV18 and TRBJ2-3, is NAGVMQNPRHLVRRRGQEARLRCSPMKGHSHVYWYRQLPEEGLKFMVYLQKENIIDESGMPKERFSAEFPKEGPSILRIQQVVRGDSAAYFCASSPPGTQYFGPGTRLTVL.

The V call is TRBV6-6, the J call TRBJ2-7; D is possibly TRBD1 or TRBD2 (7 bases each). The CDR3 sequence is 14 residues long. V was trimmed by 6 bases and J by 3 bases, leaving 15 bases between them. Germline values: CDR1 MNHNY, CDR2 SVGAGI (reference sequence). The CDR3 loop reads CASSIGGTDYEQYF. The CDR3 region has the DNA TGTGCCAGCAGCATCGGGGGGACAGACTACGAGCAGTACTTC.

The chain is built from TRBV5-8 and TRBJ2-6, with unresolved D. Trimming cost V 4 bases and J 0 bases, with 8 bases left between them. The CDR3 is made up of 15 amino acids. Germline V gives CDR1 SGHTS, CDR2 YDEGEE. The CDR3 nucleotides read TGTGCCAGCAGCGAGGTCCTCTCTGGGGCCAACGTCCTGACTTTC. This codes for CASSEVLSGANVLTF.